The clone carrying this T cell receptor beta chain has a handful of counts. Its antigen is as yet unknown. It was RNA transcripts that yielded the amplified TCR beta CDR3 regions. HTBI primers were used for first-round RT-PCR of the TCR CDR3. TCRdb recomputed calls from the multiplex PCR reads with MiXCR, one row per CDR3 protein. Of about 500,000 distinct CDR3 sequences listed, more than 15% are singletons. The entry originates in a study of T cells in Graves' hyperthyroidism and ophthalmopathy. Looked up from germline, CDR1 is LNHNV and CDR2 is YYDKDF (reference sequence). V lost 5 bases and J lost 5, with 11 bases in between. This CDR3 comprises 13 residues. Whole-study results and caveats: Peripheral blood also featured most of the thyroid clonotypes expanded above 0.001.

Sequencing input: blood. The source of this sequence is a young woman with Graves' ophthalmopathy. J is TRBJ2-3 and V is TRBV15, with D possibly being TRBD1 (5 bases). CDR3 DNA sequence: TGTGCCACCAGCGGAACAGGAAAAGATACGCAGTATTTT. It specifies CATSGTGKDTQYF.